Listed below are T cell receptor beta chains from one sample, sequenced in a study of OX40 agonist ivuxolimab in advanced cancers. The repertoire was sequenced with immunoSEQ multiplex PCR; TCRdb's copy has only in-frame clones and lacks some. The sample includes 20,000 or so clones, around 87% of them seen just once. The specimen comprised CD4+ or CD8+ T cells sorted from blood, sampled in a trial of the OX40 agonist ivuxolimab. The receptors derive from an adult with an advanced solid tumor such as melanoma, head and neck, liver or kidney cancer. The CDR3 runs from the conserved cysteine through the conserved F or W. Each record gives: CDR3 protein, CDR3 DNA, V gene, D gene, J gene, clone size. The D gene is left open where the match is weak. Only some rows state a clone size, as once, few, many or a class for expanded clones.

CASSVADFYGYTF,TGTGCCAGCAGCGTGGCAGACTTCTATGGCTACACCTTC,TRBV9,NA,TRBJ1-2,NA
CASSEWTEGSETQYF,TGTGCCAGCAGTGAATGGACGGAAGGCTCTGAGACCCAGTACTTC,TRBV25-1,NA,TRBJ2-5,NA
CASSQGLGGEQYF,TGTGCCAGCAGCCAAGGATTGGGGGGCGAGCAGTACTTC,TRBV4-2,NA,TRBJ2-7,NA
CASSGWGTNNEQFF,TGTGCCAGCAGTGGATGGGGGACCAACAATGAGCAGTTCTTC,TRBV2,NA,TRBJ2-1,NA
CASSFGGPLYNEQFF,TGTGCCAGCAGCTTCGGGGGCCCCCTCTACAATGAGCAGTTCTTC,TRBV9,NA,TRBJ2-1,NA
CASSPGASNTEAFF,TGTGCCAGCAGCCCTGGGGCGTCGAACACTGAAGCTTTCTTT,TRBV7-6,NA,TRBJ1-1,NA
CASSVAISGGAADTQYF,TGTGCCAGCAGCGTAGCGATTAGCGGGGGGGCCGCAGATACGCAGTATTTT,TRBV7-9,TRBD2,TRBJ2-3,NA
CASSDGTGRLNEQFF,TGTGCCAGCAGTGACGGGACAGGGAGGTTGAATGAGCAGTTCTTC,TRBV5-6,TRBD1,TRBJ2-1,NA
CASSQVLDQGRHTEAFF,TGCGCCAGCAGCCAAGTGTTGGACCAGGGGAGACACACTGAAGCTTTCTTT,TRBV4-3,NA,TRBJ1-1,NA
CASSGMGGGNQPQHF,TGTGCCAGCAGCGGGATGGGCGGTGGCAATCAGCCCCAGCATTTT,TRBV5-5,NA,TRBJ1-5,NA
CASSLQGGGNEQYF,TGTGCCAGCAGTCTCCAGGGGGGAGGTAACGAGCAGTACTTC,TRBV27,NA,TRBJ2-7,NA
CASSAWGGTPVNYGYTF,TGTGCCAGCAGCGCCTGGGGGGGGACCCCGGTTAACTATGGCTACACCTTC,TRBV9,NA,TRBJ1-2,NA
CASSQGELNQPQHF,TGCGCCAGCAGCCAAGGGGAACTTAATCAGCCCCAGCATTTT,TRBV4-1,NA,TRBJ1-5,NA
CASSGRTSTDTQYF,TGTGCCAGCAGCGGCCGTACTAGCACAGATACGCAGTATTTT,TRBV9,NA,TRBJ2-3,NA
CASSDGVDWAQHF,TGTGCCAGCAGCGATGGGGTAGATTGGGCCCAGCATTTT,TRBV9,NA,TRBJ1-5,NA
CASSPTGHGYTF,TGTGCCAGTAGTCCGACCGGGCATGGCTACACCTTC,TRBV19,NA,TRBJ1-2,NA
CASSRGQEPYNEQFF,TGCGCCAGCAGCAGAGGACAGGAGCCCTACAATGAGCAGTTCTTC,TRBV10-1,TRBD1,TRBJ2-1,NA
CASSLRYSGGASTGELFF,TGTGCCAGCAGCTTACGTTATAGTGGGGGGGCGTCCACCGGGGAGCTGTTTTTT,TRBV13,NA,TRBJ2-2,NA
CASSQEEDTLAEQYF,TGCGCCAGCAGCCAAGAAGAGGACACCCTTGCCGAGCAGTACTTC,TRBV4-3,NA,TRBJ2-7,NA
CASSAGLVGGGTQETQYF,TGCGCCAGCAGCGCGGGACTAGTGGGGGGAGGGACGCAAGAGACCCAGTACTTC,TRBV5-1,TRBD2,TRBJ2-5,NA
CASSLAPTDLNTEAFF,TGTGCCAGCAGCTTAGCTCCGACAGATTTGAACACTGAAGCTTTCTTT,TRBV7-9,NA,TRBJ1-1,few
CASSYSLGENTDTQYF,TGTGCCAGCAGTTACTCACTAGGAGAGAACACAGATACGCAGTATTTT,TRBV6-5,NA,TRBJ2-3,NA
CASSELGESYNEQFF,TGTGCCAGCAGTGAACTGGGGGAAAGCTACAATGAGCAGTTCTTC,TRBV6-1,NA,TRBJ2-1,few
CASSLGTLSTDTQYF,TGTGCCAGCAGCTTAGGGACTCTTAGCACAGATACGCAGTATTTT,TRBV7-3,NA,TRBJ2-3,NA
CASSPLPTAFYEQYF,TGTGCCAGCAGTCCCCTACCGACAGCGTTCTACGAGCAGTACTTC,TRBV27,NA,TRBJ2-7,once
CASSLDGTGYYGYTF,TGTGCCAGCAGCTTAGACGGGACAGGGTACTATGGCTACACCTTC,TRBV11-2,TRBD1,TRBJ1-2,NA
CASSSPETLNGDF,TGTGCCAGCAGCTCCCCCGAGACCCTAAATGGGGACTTC,TRBV7-9,NA,TRBJ2-5,NA
CASSTRDKSDTQYF,TGTGCCAGCAGCACCAGGGACAAATCGGATACGCAGTATTTT,TRBV7-9,NA,TRBJ2-3,NA
CASSQYGEQNDYGYTF,TGCGCCAGCAGCCAATATGGGGAACAAAACGACTATGGCTACACCTTC,TRBV4-3,NA,TRBJ1-2,NA
CASSSRGKGNTEAFF,TGTGCCAGCAGCTCCAGGGGAAAGGGGAACACTGAAGCTTTCTTT,TRBV7-8,NA,TRBJ1-1,NA
CASSLSRGGRYEQFF,TGTGCCAGCAGTTTATCGAGGGGGGGCCGGTATGAGCAGTTCTTC,TRBV27,NA,TRBJ2-1,NA
CASSNPVGVVDTGELFF,TGTGCCAGTAGCAACCCGGTGGGGGTGGTGGACACCGGGGAGCTGTTTTTT,TRBV19,NA,TRBJ2-2,NA
CASSWRAGGHNYGYTF,TGCGCCAGCAGCTGGAGGGCAGGGGGCCATAACTATGGCTACACCTTC,TRBV5-1,TRBD1,TRBJ1-2,NA
CASSFYRIEETQYF,TGTGCCAGCAGTTTCTACAGGATCGAAGAGACCCAGTACTTC,TRBV6-6,NA,TRBJ2-5,NA
CASSLPGPIHGYTF,TGTGCCAGCAGCCTACCGGGACCGATACATGGCTACACCTTC,TRBV6-5,NA,TRBJ1-2,NA
CASSVSSGGAPTDTQYF,TGTGCCAGCAGCGTCTCTAGCGGGGGGGCCCCCACAGATACGCAGTATTTT,TRBV9,TRBD2,TRBJ2-3,NA
CASSDTREAFF,TGTGCCAGCAGTGATACAAGGGAAGCTTTCTTT,TRBV6-1,NA,TRBJ1-1,NA
CASSIYRGGDTEAFF,TGTGCCAGTAGTATCTACAGGGGAGGGGACACTGAAGCTTTCTTT,TRBV19,TRBD1,TRBJ1-1,NA
CASSHTTDNTEAFF,TGTGCCAGCAGCCATACGACAGACAACACTGAAGCTTTCTTT,TRBV16,NA,TRBJ1-1,few
CASREWGDTDTQYF,TGTGCCAGCAGGGAGTGGGGGGACACAGATACGCAGTATTTT,TRBV25-1,NA,TRBJ2-3,NA
CASSAGVTPYEQYF,TGTGCCAGCAGCGCCGGGGTGACCCCCTACGAGCAGTACTTC,TRBV7-8,NA,TRBJ2-7,NA
CASSPEGDREPSGANVLTF,TGTGCCAGCAGCCCCGAGGGGGACAGGGAACCCTCTGGGGCCAACGTCCTGACTTTC,TRBV11-2,TRBD1,TRBJ2-6,NA
CASESGLEQYF,TGTGCCAGCGAGTCAGGCCTGGAGCAGTACTTC,TRBV2,NA,TRBJ2-7,NA
CASSLAGDRPQHF,TGTGCCAGCAGCTTGGCGGGGGATCGGCCCCAGCATTTT,TRBV5-5,NA,TRBJ1-5,NA
CASNPRGGGQPQHF,TGTGCCAGCAACCCCCGGGGGGGTGGTCAGCCCCAGCATTTT,TRBV2,NA,TRBJ1-5,NA
CAISESDEGPNGYTF,TGTGCCATCAGTGAGTCGGACGAGGGCCCAAATGGCTACACCTTC,TRBV10-3,NA,TRBJ1-2,NA
CASSLFSYSNQPQHF,TGTGCCAGCAGTTTATTCAGCTATAGCAATCAGCCCCAGCATTTT,TRBV28,NA,TRBJ1-5,once
CASSSRDRGTHEQFF,TGTGCCAGCAGCTCCCGGGACAGGGGGACCCATGAGCAGTTCTTC,TRBV7-9,TRBD1,TRBJ2-1,NA
CASSLEENTGELFF,TGTGCCAGCAGTTTGGAAGAGAACACCGGGGAGCTGTTTTTT,TRBV27,NA,TRBJ2-2,few
CASSQEGREADTQYF,TGCGCCAGCAGCCAAGAGGGCAGGGAGGCAGATACGCAGTATTTT,TRBV4-3,NA,TRBJ2-3,NA
CASVDFGLLNTGELFF,TGTGCCAGCGTTGACTTTGGACTGTTAAACACCGGGGAGCTGTTTTTT,TRBV2,NA,TRBJ2-2,once
CASSSTPYQETQYF,TGTGCCAGCAGCTCGACTCCGTACCAAGAGACCCAGTACTTC,TRBV7-6,NA,TRBJ2-5,NA
CASSLLAEQETQYF,TGTGCCAGCAGTTTATTGGCGGAACAAGAGACCCAGTACTTC,TRBV27,NA,TRBJ2-5,once
CASSEWGVGAEGETQYF,TGTGCCAGCAGTGAATGGGGCGTCGGGGCGGAAGGGGAGACCCAGTACTTC,TRBV2,NA,TRBJ2-5,NA
CASSPTFSRQGTYNEQFF,TGCGCCAGCAGCCCTACCTTCAGTCGACAGGGAACTTACAATGAGCAGTTCTTC,TRBV5-1,TRBD1,TRBJ2-1,NA